Presented here are 28 T cell receptor beta chains from one specimen sequenced in a study of cytomegalovirus exposure and HLA in healthy donors (TCRdb year 2017). The protocol used for the library was the immunoSEQ multiplex PCR assay. TCRdb re-hosts the immuneACCESS table, in-frame sequences only. Its copies lack some clones; in the studies checked, an unresolved V gene accounts for under half of them, and the cause for the rest is not known. The sample records 70,000 or so clones, about 89% of which are singletons. The ten largest account for about 3% of the sample. Sequencing used PBMCs. The receptor source for this set is a man aged 18 to 30 in good health and CMV-seronegative.

The chain has TRBV15 and TRBJ2-1; D unclear. Trimming stripped 5 bases from V and 0 bases from J, with 5 bases between. Germline CDR1 and CDR2: LNHNV and YYDKDF (reference sequence). This CDR3 is built from 13 residues. The CDR3 DNA follows: TGTGCCACCAGCGTGAGCTCCTACAATGAGCAGTTCTTC. It codes for CATSVSSYNEQFF.

The chain carries TRBV7-2 and TRBJ2-7, with a tentative D call TRBD2 (6 bases). Trimming stripped 7 bases from V and 3 bases from J, with 16 bases between. From germline, CDR1 is SGHTA and CDR2 FQGNSA. This CDR3 contains 14 residues. The DNA of the CDR3 is TGTGCCAGCACCCTTACGGGGGATCTCTACGAGCAGTACTTC. Amino acids: CASTLTGDLYEQYF. Combining the CDR3 with reference TRBV7-2 and TRBJ2-7 gives the whole variable domain GAGVSQSPSNKVTEKGKDVELRCDPISGHTALYWYRQSLGQGLEFLIYFQGNSAPDKSGLPSDRFSAERTGGSVSTLTIQRTQQEDSAVYLCASTLTGDLYEQYFGPGTRLTVT.

V is TRBV7-2 and J is TRBJ1-4, with TRBD1 as a possible D gene (5 bases). The V end was cut by 1 base, the J end by 7 bases, with 7 bases between. CDR1 is SGHTA, CDR2 FQGNSA, per germline. CDR3 length: 13 residues. The CDR3 region is CASSLVGGEKLFF. DNA of the CDR3: TGTGCCAGCAGCTTAGTGGGGGGTGAAAAACTGTTTTTT.

The chain links TRBV5-1 to TRBJ2-1; TRBD2 is a possible D gene (5 bases). CDR1 and CDR2 (germline): SGHRS, YFSETQ. Trimming left V 3 bases short and J 3 bases short, with 22 bases between. This CDR3 has 18 residues. This chain's CDR3 is CASSSAYSASIHYNEQFF. DNA for the CDR3: TGCGCCAGCAGCTCCGCCTATAGCGCCTCTATTCACTACAATGAGCAGTTCTTC.

J is TRBJ2-2 and V is TRBV9, with 8 bases identical to TRBD2. Looked up from germline, CDR1 is SGDLS and CDR2 is YYNGEE. The V segment lost 4 bases and the J segment 0 bases; nucleotides outside the gene matches: 5. The CDR3 is made up of 16 amino acids. The CDR3 bases are TGTGCCAGCAGCCCTCTGACTAGCGCGAACACCGGGGAGCTGTTTTTT. Protein sequence: CASSPLTSANTGELFF.

This rearrangement joins TRBV7-2 to TRBJ1-1, with 8 bases aligning to TRBD1. The CDR3 is made up of 13 amino acids. V dropped 5 bases and J dropped 10; count of bases not matched to a gene: 9. In germline, CDR1 is SGHTA, CDR2 FQGNSA. This chain's CDR3 is CASSPGQALGAFF. The CDR3, as DNA: TGTGCCAGCAGCCCGGGACAGGCTCTGGGAGCTTTCTTT.

The chain links TRBV2 to TRBJ2-7, with TRBD2 matching 10 bases. The V gene's germline CDR1 is SNHLY and CDR2 FYNNEI. V gave up 7 bases and J gave up 2 bases; unmatched junction bases: 2. This CDR3 region has 13 residues. Written as DNA, the CDR3 is TGTGCCAGCATACTAGCGGGGACCTACGAGCAGTACTTC. This gives the protein CASILAGTYEQYF.

With regard to this clone: Mismatch with germline at one junction end may stem from a read error. The CDR3 bases are TGCCGGGGGGGGGACCTCTTCTATGGCTACACCTTC. Amino acids: CRGGDLFYGYTF. The chain links TRBV28 to TRBJ1-2; possibly TRBD1 for D (5 bases). The CDR3 totals 12 residues. Per germline, CDR1 MDHEN and CDR2 SYDVKM.

This sequence joins TRBV4-3 and TRBJ2-7; maybe TRBD1 (6 bases). Per germline, CDR1 LGHNA and CDR2 YSLEER. The CDR3 extends over 16 amino acids. V was trimmed by 0 bases and J by 3 bases, leaving 15 bases between them. CDR3 in amino acids: CASSQDFHRENYEQYF. Written as DNA, the CDR3 is TGCGCCAGCAGCCAAGATTTTCACAGGGAGAACTACGAGCAGTACTTC.

This chain uses TRBV28 with TRBJ2-7, with 9 bases fitting TRBD2. The CDR3 consists of 17 residues. Germline V gives CDR1 MDHEN, CDR2 SYDVKM. The ends lost 6 bases at V and 3 bases at J; junction bases unmatched: 15. The CDR3 DNA sequence: TGTGCCAGCAGCCCACCCGTTCTAGCGGGGTTCAACTACGAGCAGTACTTC. Protein: CASSPPVLAGFNYEQYF.

This chain connects TRBV28 to TRBJ1-2, with TRBD1 matching over 9 bases. CDR1 is MDHEN, CDR2 SYDVKM, per germline. Trimming cost V 6 bases and J 6 bases; bases outside gene matches: 11. This CDR3 has 15 residues. DNA for the CDR3: TGTGCCAGCAGCTCAGCCGGGACAGGGTTTAATGGCTACACCTTC. Its protein is CASSSAGTGFNGYTF.

The chain joins TRBV10-3 to TRBJ1-1; D perhaps matches TRBD1 (6 bases). V dropped 1 base and J dropped 10 bases, with 10 bases sitting between them. This CDR3 comprises 12 residues. CDR1 and CDR2 from the germline V gene are ENHRY and SYGVKD. The CDR3 spells CAISELVGGAFF. The CDR3 DNA reads TGTGCCATCAGTGAGTTGGTAGGGGGAGCTTTCTTT.

The CDR3 nucleotides are TGTGCCAGCCGTTTGCCAGGGGGGTTAGGCGAGCAGTACTTC. It codes for CASRLPGGLGEQYF. The J gene is TRBJ2-7, the V gene TRBV2; a possible D gene is TRBD1 (7 bases). The CDR3 spans 14 residues. The V end lost 8 bases, the J end lost 6 bases, and 20 bases lay between the germline ends. The germline V gene has CDR1 SNHLY and CDR2 FYNNEI. Full variable domain (remainder filled in from reference TRBV2 and TRBJ2-7): EPEVTQTPSHQVTQMGQEVILRCVPISNHLYFYWYRQILGQKVEFLVSFYNNEISEKSEIFDDQFSVERPDGSNFTLKIRSTKLEDSAMYFCASRLPGGLGEQYFGPGTRLTVT.

V is TRBV5-1 and J is TRBJ2-3, with D maybe TRBD2 (6 bases). V was trimmed by 4 bases and J by 2 bases, leaving 20 bases between them. The V gene's germline CDR1 is SGHRS and CDR2 YFSETQ. The CDR3 length is 17 residues. CDR3: CASSPNLGLAATDTQYF. CDR3 DNA: TGCGCCAGCAGCCCAAACCTCGGATTAGCGGCCACAGATACGCAGTATTTT.

V gene TRBV5-4 combines with J gene TRBJ2-1; TRBD2 aligns across 14 bases. V shed 9 bases and J 9 bases; nucleotides not matched to a gene: 11. This CDR3 has 15 amino acids. Germline V lookup: CDR1 SGHNT, CDR2 YYREEE (reference sequence). For the CDR3, the DNA is TGTGCCACCGTAATGACTAGCGGGAGGGCCGTTGAGCAGTTCTTC. It encodes CATVMTSGRAVEQFF.

The genes are TRBV2 and TRBJ2-7; D is uncertain. This CDR3 spans 11 amino acids. Germline V gene lookup returns CDR1 SNHLY and CDR2 FYNNEI. The germline V and J ends were trimmed by 4 bases and 10 bases, with 11 bases remaining between them. The CDR3 nucleotides read TGTGCCAGCAGTGTTGGAGAACCTCAGTACTTC. It encodes CASSVGEPQYF.

V and J are TRBV7-9 and TRBJ2-4, with unresolved D. Per the germline V gene, CDR1 is SEHNR and CDR2 is FQNEAQ (reference sequence). The CDR3 contains 14 residues. V lost 1 base and J lost 7, with 11 bases in between. The CDR3 loop reads CASSLEPGRNIQYF. CDR3 coding DNA: TGTGCCAGCAGCTTAGAGCCGGGTCGGAACATTCAGTACTTC. Full variable domain (outside the CDR3, taken from reference TRBV7-9 and TRBJ2-4): DTGVSQNPRHKITKRGQNVTFRCDPISEHNRLYWYRQTLGQGPEFLTYFQNEAQLEKSRLLSDRFSAERPKGSFSTLEIQRTEQGDSAMYLCASSLEPGRNIQYFGAGTRLSVL.

This sequence joins TRBV4-3 and TRBJ1-3; 7 bases are shared with TRBD1. The CDR3 consists of 16 residues. The germline CDR1 and CDR2 sequences are LGHNA and YSLEER. With 4 bases clipped from V and 1 base from J, the junction kept 7 bases outside the gene matches. The CDR3 coding sequence is TGCGCCAGCAGCCCAAGAACAGGGGAATCTGGAAACACCATATATTTT. It translates to CASSPRTGESGNTIYF.

A note on this clone: The identical CDR3 is also encoded by other nucleotide sequences in the sample. The chain recombines TRBV27 with TRBJ2-7; 8 nucleotides line up with TRBD2. This CDR3 is 14 amino acids long. Germline assignment: CDR1 MNHEY and CDR2 SMNVEV (reference sequence). J lost 2 bases, V lost 3 bases, and 3 bases had no gene match. For the CDR3, the DNA is TGTGCCAGCAGTTTCGGAGCGGGGGCCTACGAGCAGTACTTC. It translates to CASSFGAGAYEQYF.

The rearrangement joins TRBV28 to TRBJ2-1, with D unresolved. V was cut by 5 bases and J by 5 bases, with 13 bases left in between. CDR3 length: 14 amino acids. The germline V gene has CDR1 MDHEN and CDR2 SYDVKM. For the CDR3, the DNA is TGTGCCAGCAGTCGCCATCTTGCGAACAATGAGCAGTTCTTC. Its translation is CASSRHLANNEQFF.

This clone showed up just once. The rearrangement joins TRBV28 to TRBJ2-2; unclear D gene. Germline assignment: CDR1 MDHEN and CDR2 SYDVKM. CDR3 length: 16 amino acids. The ends were cut back, 3 bases at V and 0 bases at J, with 11 bases in the middle. CDR3 coding DNA: TGTGCCAGCAGTTTTATTCGCGTCTCGAACACCGGGGAGCTGTTTTTT. It encodes CASSFIRVSNTGELFF.

The gene calls are TRBV6-1 and TRBJ2-7, with 7 bases lining up with TRBD1. This CDR3 has 13 amino acids. J was trimmed by 6 bases and V by 8 bases; bases with no gene match: 10. The germline gives CDR1 MNHNS, CDR2 SASEGT. The CDR3 DNA is TGTGCCAGCCGTGGGACAGCGAAGGGCGAGCAGTACTTC. Protein sequence: CASRGTAKGEQYF.

The V gene is TRBV29-1, the J gene TRBJ2-1, with a possible D match to TRBD1 (6 bases). Trimming pared 1 base from V and 9 bases from J, leaving 10 bases between. CDR3 length: 12 residues. Germline CDR1 reads SQVTM; CDR2 reads ANQGSEA. CDR3: CSVEGSTGEQFF. The CDR3 nucleotides are TGCAGCGTTGAAGGCTCGACAGGTGAGCAGTTCTTC.

The chain links TRBV21-1 to TRBJ2-7; TRBD1, the D gene given by the table, was not confirmed from the DNA. TRBV21-1 is labeled a pseudogene. The CDR3 has 12 amino acids. The CDR3 reads CARQGLSYEQYF. For the CDR3, the DNA is TGTGCCAGGCAGGGTCTTTCCTACGAGCAGTACTTC.

This chain joins TRBV6-5 and TRBJ1-4; D may be TRBD1 (5 bases). Trimming took 0 bases from V and 8 from J, leaving 10 bases between them. The CDR3 is 14 residues long. Germline assignment: CDR1 MNHEY and CDR2 SVGAGI. The CDR3, as DNA: TGTGCCAGCAGTTACTCAGGGGTGGAAGAAAAACTGTTTTTT. Amino acid sequence: CASSYSGVEEKLFF.

The V call is TRBV27, the J call TRBJ2-2; TRBD1 matches at 9 bases. The CDR3 is 16 amino acids. Germline loops: CDR1 MNHEY, CDR2 SMNVEV (reference sequence). Trimming took 8 bases from V and 3 from J; bases not matched to a gene: 10. The CDR3 sequence is CASPGTGFLDTGELFF. As DNA, the CDR3 is TGTGCCAGCCCCGGGACAGGGTTTTTAGACACCGGGGAGCTGTTTTTT.

This rearrangement joins TRBV7-8 to TRBJ1-1; 8 bases match TRBD1. Germline CDR1 reads SGHVS; CDR2 reads FQNEAQ. The V and J ends lost 5 bases and 4 bases, in that order; junction bases with no gene match: 9. The CDR3 length is 15 residues. The CDR3 spells CASSRWTGQGTEAFF. CDR3 nucleotides: TGTGCCAGCAGCCGATGGACAGGGCAGGGCACTGAAGCTTTCTTT.

Notes on this clone: At one of its ends the junction is not consistent with the germline gene, which may arise from a read error. The chain carries TRBV28 and TRBJ2-7; TRBD1 might be the D (6 bases). The germline V gene has CDR1 MDHEN and CDR2 SYDVKM. The CDR3 has 14 residues. In DNA, the CDR3 is TGTGCCAGCAGTAGTCGGAGAGGGGGACGCGAGAAGTACTTC. It yields the protein CASSSRRGGREKYF.